Listed here are 8 T cell receptor beta chains from one sample, sequenced in a study of control samples from healthy donors and cancer patients. Data came from immunoSEQ multiplex PCR; TCRdb stores just in-frame clones and leaves some out. The top ten clones hold approximately 2.5% of a sample with just over 150,000 clones, nearly 95% of them seen once. The sample comprised blood. The receptors derive from a middle-aged man in good health.

The CDR3 loop reads CASSELGGEPGELFF. In DNA form, the CDR3 reads TGTGCCAGCAGTGAATTGGGAGGGGAGCCCGGGGAGCTGTTTTTT. V and J are TRBV2 and TRBJ2-2, with TRBD2 identical over 7 bases. This CDR3 contains 15 residues. Germline CDR1 is SNHLY and CDR2 is FYNNEI. J gave up 6 bases and V 2 bases, and 6 bases lay outside the gene matches.

V is TRBV7-6 and J is TRBJ2-4; perhaps TRBD1 as D (6 bases). This CDR3 is built from 16 residues. Per the germline V gene, CDR1 is SGHVS and CDR2 is FNYEAQ. V lost 5 bases to trimming and J lost 1 base, with 15 bases between them. CDR3 loop: CASSALHRGAKNIQYF. The CDR3 bases are TGTGCCAGCAGCGCCCTGCATAGGGGGGCCAAAAACATTCAGTACTTC.

This clone appeared once. The chain recombines TRBV7-5 with TRBJ2-1; the table's D call of TRBD1 was not tested on the DNA. TRBV7-5 is tagged as a pseudogene. This CDR3 region has 16 residues. The CDR3 sequence is CARSSDRDRVLDEQFF. The CDR3 coding sequence is TGTGCCAGAAGCTCGGACCGGGACAGGGTGTTGGATGAGCAGTTCTTC.

The V call is TRBV30, the J call TRBJ1-6; 7 positions agree with TRBD1. In germline, CDR1 is GTSNPN, CDR2 SVGIG (reference sequence). The CDR3 is 13 residues long. The V gene end was trimmed by 5 bases and the J gene end by 8 bases; junction bases not matched to a gene: 6. The CDR3 coding sequence is TGTGCCTGGGAGGACAGGTTTGATTCACCCCTCCACTTT. It is translated as CAWEDRFDSPLHF.

The V gene is TRBV28, the J gene TRBJ1-1, with D unclear. Germline V gene data show CDR1 as MDHEN and CDR2 as SYDVKM. This CDR3 is built from 12 residues. V was cut by 5 bases and J by 2 bases, with 6 bases left in between. The CDR3 nucleotides read TGTGCCAGCAGTACTTTAAACACTGAAGCTTTCTTT. Amino acid sequence: CASSTLNTEAFF.

The chain uses TRBV29-1 and TRBJ1-1, with no clear D. The V gene lost 7 bases and the J gene lost 5 bases, with 14 bases spanning the gap. The CDR3 contains 12 residues. The germline CDR1 and CDR2 sequences are SQVTM and ANQGSEA. The CDR3 loop reads CSGSDPGTEAFF. The DNA for the CDR3 is TGCAGCGGCTCGGATCCTGGAACTGAAGCTTTCTTT.

J is TRBJ2-3 and V is TRBV7-2, with 10 bases matching TRBD2. Germline V CDR1 and CDR2: SGHTA, FQGNSA. Trimming took 5 bases from V and 5 from J; bases not matched to a gene: 7. This CDR3 contains 15 residues. CDR3: CASSQAGGYLDTQYF. The CDR3 DNA reads as TGTGCCAGCAGCCAAGCGGGAGGGTATCTAGATACGCAGTATTTT.

CDR3 DNA: TGTGCCAGCAGCGTAGGCCCCGACGCTGAAGCTTTCTTT. Translated, it gives CASSVGPDAEAFF. This chain joins TRBV9 and TRBJ1-1; unclear D gene. The germline CDR1 and CDR2 sequences are SGDLS and YYNGEE. V was trimmed by 0 bases and J by 6 bases, leaving 9 bases between them. The CDR3 loop spans 13 amino acids.